One sample yielded the 15 T cell receptor beta chains listed below, sequenced in a study of graft-versus-host responses after intestinal transplantation. Profiling relied on immunoSEQ multiplex PCR, and the TCRdb table lists in-frame clones only, not all of them. The sample carries some 27,000 clones, more than 80% recorded once. The material sequenced was PBMCs, taken 18 days after transplant. These receptors all come from a human patient who received an intestinal transplant, so some T cells may come from the graft donor.

CDR3 sequence reads: CASSPIGEHNSPLHF. In DNA form, the CDR3 reads TGTGCCAGCAGCCCTATCGGGGAGCATAATTCACCCCTCCACTTT. The V and J genes are TRBV6-5 and TRBJ1-6; no firm D call. V shed 6 bases and J shed 5 bases, with 14 bases lying between them. In germline, CDR1 is MNHEY, CDR2 SVGAGI. The CDR3 has 15 amino acids.

This sequence joins TRBV12-5 and TRBJ2-6; D is ambiguous. This CDR3 is 17 amino acids long. The V gene lost 3 bases and the J gene lost 4 bases, with 16 bases spanning the gap. Germline V gene sequence: CDR1 LGHNT, CDR2 FRNRAP. CDR3 loop: CASGLSPLIGGANVLTF. The CDR3 bases are TGTGCTAGTGGTTTAAGCCCCCTGATTGGGGGGGCCAACGTCCTGACTTTC. Drawing the rest from reference TRBV12-5 and TRBJ2-6, the complete variable domain is DARVTQTPRHKVTEMGQEVTMRCQPILGHNTVFWYRQTMMQGLELLAYFRNRAPLDDSGMPKDRFSAEMPDATLATLKIQPSEPRDSAVYFCASGLSPLIGGANVLTFGAGSRLTVL.

This chain joins TRBV7-3 and TRBJ2-1; D perhaps matches TRBD1 (6 bases). Germline-derived CDR1 and CDR2 are SGHTA and FQGTGA. V was cut by 1 base and J by 2 bases, with 21 bases left in between. The CDR3 has 19 residues. In DNA form, the CDR3 reads TGTGCCAGCAGCTTAAAGGGACAAGGGACAATCCATCCCTACAATGAGCAGTTCTTC. Encoded protein: CASSLKGQGTIHPYNEQFF.

This sequence joins TRBV4-1 and TRBJ2-3; a possible D gene is TRBD2 (7 bases). The V gene lost 3 bases and the J gene lost 5 bases, with 30 bases spanning the gap. The CDR3 is 20 residues long. The germline V gene has CDR1 MGHRA and CDR2 YSYEKL. The CDR3 reads CASSHPLGGRGTRGGDTQYF. The CDR3 nucleotides read TGCGCCAGCAGCCACCCATTGGGGGGGAGAGGGACCAGGGGAGGAGATACGCAGTATTTT.

The genes are TRBV5-1 and TRBJ1-1; D is undetermined. This CDR3 comprises 13 residues. Germline V gene data show CDR1 as SGHRS and CDR2 as YFSETQ. Trimming cost V 7 bases and J 1 base, with 11 bases left between them. The DNA for the CDR3 is TGCGCCAGCGCCGACCTTAGGAACACTGAAGCTTTCTTT. Its translation is CASADLRNTEAFF. The full variable domain, rest sourced from reference TRBV5-1 and TRBJ1-1, is KAGVTQTPRYLIKTRGQQVTLSCSPISGHRSVSWYQQTPGQGLQFLFEYFSETQRNKGNFPGRFSGRQFSNSRSEMNVSTLELGDSALYLCASADLRNTEAFFGQGTRLTVV.

The chain carries TRBV14 and TRBJ1-1; D perhaps matches TRBD1 (6 bases). From germline, CDR1 is SGHDN and CDR2 FVKESK. There are 16 residues in the CDR3. Trimming stripped 0 bases from V and 1 base from J, with 12 bases between. CDR3 DNA sequence: TGTGCCAGCAGCCAAGATTTAGGACAGTCGAACACTGAAGCTTTCTTT. Translating gives CASSQDLGQSNTEAFF.

The chain has TRBV6-6 and TRBJ1-3, with 7 bases identical to TRBD1. The CDR3 is 16 amino acids. Germline V CDR1 and CDR2: MNHNY, SVGAGI (reference sequence). Unmatched junction bases numbered 2, after V lost 0 bases and J lost 0 bases. CDR3 DNA sequence: TGTGCCAGCAGTTACTCGAGACAGGGCTCTGGAAACACCATATATTTT. Translation gives CASSYSRQGSGNTIYF.

The rearrangement links TRBV6-5 to TRBJ2-1, with 9 positions matching TRBD2. J lost 7 bases, V lost 8 bases, and 6 bases had no gene match. In germline, CDR1 is MNHEY, CDR2 SVGAGI. The CDR3 totals 13 residues. The CDR3 DNA is TGTGCCAGCGGGCGGGGGGGCTGGAATGAGCAGTTCTTC. It translates to CASGRGGWNEQFF.

The chain joins TRBV5-1 to TRBJ2-5; the D gene could be TRBD1 or TRBD2 (6 bases each). V shed 0 bases and J shed 1 base, with 10 bases lying between them. CDR3 length: 15 residues. The germline gives CDR1 SGHRS, CDR2 YFSETQ. This chain's CDR3 is CASSLGGGGQETQYF. In nucleotides, the CDR3 is TGCGCCAGCAGCTTGGGTGGAGGGGGCCAAGAGACCCAGTACTTC.

The rearrangement uses TRBV27 and TRBJ1-2; the D gene is possibly TRBD1 (5 bases). Germline V lookup: CDR1 MNHEY, CDR2 SMNVEV (reference sequence). This CDR3 region has 13 residues. V was trimmed by 4 bases and J by 5 bases, leaving 11 bases between them. CDR3 in amino acids: CASSSEQEYGYTF. CDR3 DNA sequence: TGTGCCAGCAGTTCGGAACAGGAATATGGCTACACCTTC.

This clone was seen only a few times. The chain joins TRBV19 to TRBJ2-7, with 8 bases that match TRBD2. V lost 3 bases, J lost 6 bases, and 7 bases stayed unmatched. The germline CDR1 and CDR2 sequences are LNHDA and SQIVND (reference sequence). This CDR3 spans 14 amino acids. CDR3 residues: CASSMAGGFAEQYF. In DNA, the CDR3 is TGTGCCAGTAGTATGGCGGGGGGTTTTGCCGAGCAGTACTTC. Combining the CDR3 with reference TRBV19 and TRBJ2-7 gives the whole variable domain DGGITQSPKYLFRKEGQNVTLSCEQNLNHDAMYWYRQDPGQGLRLIYYSQIVNDFQKGDIAEGYSVSREKKESFPLTVTSAQKNPTAFYLCASSMAGGFAEQYFGPGTRLTVT.

CDR3 nucleotides: TGTGCCAGCAGCCAAGATTTCGGACAGTCCTACAATGAGCAGTTCTTC. It specifies CASSQDFGQSYNEQFF. The chain employs TRBV14 and TRBJ2-1; TRBD1 might be the D (6 bases). The V end was cut by 0 bases, the J end by 1 base, with 10 bases between. The CDR3 totals 16 residues. CDR1 is SGHDN, CDR2 FVKESK, per germline.

V and J are TRBV11-3 and TRBJ2-7; 8 bases align to TRBD1. CDR1 SGHNT and CDR2 YENEEA come from the germline V gene. This CDR3 is 12 amino acids long. V dropped 3 bases and J dropped 7; count of bases not matched to a gene: 2. The CDR3 DNA follows: TGTGCCAGCAGCTTTACAGGGGGGGAGCAGTACTTC. Translated: CASSFTGGEQYF. Variable domain in full (rest from reference TRBV11-3 and TRBJ2-7): EAGVVQSPRYKIIEKKQPVAFWCNPISGHNTLYWYLQNLGQGPELLIRYENEEAVDDSQLPKDRFSAERLKGVDSTLKIQPAELGDSAVYLCASSFTGGEQYFGPGTRLTVT.

CDR3 bases: TGTGCCAGCAGCTTAGGGACGAGTAATGAGCAGTTCTTC. It is translated as CASSLGTSNEQFF. J is TRBJ2-1 and V is TRBV7-6; D gene uncertain. CDR1 and CDR2 (germline): SGHVS, FNYEAQ. V was cut by 1 base and J by 7 bases, with 8 bases left in between. This CDR3 has 13 amino acids. Full variable domain (outside the CDR3, taken from reference TRBV7-6 and TRBJ2-1): GAGVSQSPRYKVTKRGQDVALRCDPISGHVSLYWYRQALGQGPEFLTYFNYEAQQDKSGLPNDRFSAERPEGSISTLTIQRTEQRDSAMYRCASSLGTSNEQFFGPGTRLTVL.

The rearrangement links TRBV4-2 to TRBJ2-5, with 9 positions matching TRBD2. The germline V gene encodes CDR1 LGHNA and CDR2 YNFKEQ. Losses at the gene ends were 4 bases for V and 3 bases for J; bases not matched to a gene: 9. The CDR3 is 16 residues long. The CDR3 loop is CASSPWGGGAEETQYF. CDR3 sequence (DNA): TGTGCCAGCAGCCCTTGGGGCGGGGGGGCCGAAGAGACCCAGTACTTC.